Listed here are 30 T cell receptor beta chains from one sample, sequenced in a study of monozygotic twins with cystic fibrosis. The method was immunoSEQ multiplex PCR; TCRdb's version includes in-frame clones alone and lacks a portion of them. Among about 14,000 clones listed, 85% to 95% were seen once. Sequencing input: blood. The receptors derive from a girl between 2 and 10 years old with cystic fibrosis.

This CDR3 is CASRVQGTNEKLFF. In DNA, the CDR3 is TGTGCCAGCAGAGTACAGGGGACTAATGAAAAACTGTTTTTT. V usage is TRBV27 and J usage is TRBJ1-4, with 7 bases identical to TRBD1. Germline CDR1 is MNHEY and CDR2 is SMNVEV (reference sequence). The CDR3 covers 14 residues. The ends lost 6 bases at V and 2 bases at J; junction bases unmatched: 3.

This clone was detected only a few times. V is TRBV10-3 and J is TRBJ1-1; 7 bases map to TRBD1. There are 16 residues in the CDR3. Germline V gene lookup returns CDR1 ENHRY and CDR2 SYGVKD. Germline trimming cut 2 bases from V and 3 bases from J; bases unmatched to any gene: 9. CDR3 nucleotide sequence: TGTGCCATCAGTGAGACCTACAGGGGAAACTACACTGAAGCTTTCTTT. Its translation is CAISETYRGNYTEAFF.

This clone is a singleton in its sample. The chain recombines TRBV4-2 with TRBJ1-5; 9 bases align to TRBD1. Germline V gives CDR1 LGHNA, CDR2 YNFKEQ. The CDR3 totals 14 residues. J lost 7 bases, V lost 3 bases, and 4 bases had no gene match. CDR3 sequence (DNA): TGTGCCAGCAGCCAGGGACAGGGAGAACAGCCCCAGCATTTT. This sequence encodes CASSQGQGEQPQHF.

This chain uses TRBV2 with TRBJ2-1, with 10 positions matching TRBD1. CDR3 length: 17 amino acids. Trimming removed 8 bases from V and 4 bases from J; junction bases left unmatched: 14. Per the germline V gene, CDR1 is SNHLY and CDR2 is FYNNEI. CDR3 amino acids: CASAPAPGQGTYNEQFF. The DNA of the CDR3 is TGTGCCAGCGCGCCCGCACCGGGACAGGGGACTTACAATGAGCAGTTCTTC.

The J gene is TRBJ2-1, the V gene TRBV5-4, with D possibly TRBD2 on 6 matching bases. The CDR3 runs to 14 residues. Germline CDR1 SGHNT, CDR2 YYREEE (reference sequence). With 0 bases removed from V and 9 bases from J, the gap between germline ends came to 13 bases. The CDR3 region is CASSLDAGGSEQFF. CDR3 nucleotide sequence: TGTGCCAGCAGCTTGGACGCCGGAGGGAGTGAGCAGTTCTTC.

This clone was seen just once. This chain joins TRBV11-2 and TRBJ2-7; TRBD2 agrees at 11 bases. CDR1 and CDR2 from the germline V gene are SGHAT and FQNNGV. The ends lost 8 bases at V and 0 bases at J; junction bases unmatched: 6. The CDR3 consists of 15 residues. The CDR3 nucleotides read TGTGCCAGCGGGCTAGCGGGAGGCAACTCCTACGAGCAGTACTTC. This encodes CASGLAGGNSYEQYF.

The chain is built from TRBV9 and TRBJ2-2; 7 positions match TRBD1. Per the germline V gene, CDR1 is SGDLS and CDR2 is YYNGEE. V lost 0 bases to trimming and J lost 2 bases; unmatched junction nucleotides: 7. The CDR3 sequence is 17 residues long. CDR3 amino acids: CASSVDFWDRNTGELFF. In nucleotides, the CDR3 is TGTGCCAGCAGCGTAGACTTCTGGGACAGAAACACCGGGGAGCTGTTTTTT.

The chain joins TRBV4-1 to TRBJ1-1; D is undetermined. CDR1 and CDR2 from the germline V gene are MGHRA and YSYEKL. The V end was cut by 2 bases, the J end by 6 bases, with 13 bases between. The CDR3 totals 14 residues. CDR3 sequence reads: CASSQPRGGPEAFF. In DNA form, the CDR3 reads TGCGCCAGCAGCCAACCGCGGGGAGGTCCTGAAGCTTTCTTT.

The J gene is TRBJ2-1, the V gene TRBV9; 10 nucleotides match TRBD2. The CDR3 sequence is 19 residues long. Germline CDR1 is SGDLS and CDR2 is YYNGEE. Losses at the gene ends were 3 bases for V and 0 bases for J; bases not matched to a gene: 12. CDR3 DNA: TGTGCCAGCAGCGGGGGAGCGGGAGGGCCGTACAGCTCCTACAATGAGCAGTTCTTC. Translated: CASSGGAGGPYSSYNEQFF.

CDR3 in DNA: TGTGCCAGCAGCTTAGCAGCGGGAGGCCTCAGCTCCTACGAGCAGTACTTC. Protein sequence: CASSLAAGGLSSYEQYF. The chain uses TRBV7-2 and TRBJ2-7; the match to TRBD2 covers 9 bases. Losses at the gene ends were 0 bases for V and 0 bases for J; bases not matched to a gene: 6. CDR3 length: 17 residues. Germline-derived CDR1 and CDR2 are SGHTA and FQGNSA.

V usage is TRBV7-9 and J usage is TRBJ2-3; the D call may be TRBD1 or TRBD2 (5 bases each). Germline CDR1 and CDR2: SEHNR and FQNEAQ (reference sequence). Between the trimmed V and J ends, which lost 2 bases and 3 bases, there was a span of 12 bases. CDR3 length: 15 residues. In nucleotides, the CDR3 is TGTGCCAGCAGCTTATGGGGACGGACAACAGATACGCAGTATTTT. This encodes CASSLWGRTTDTQYF.

The chain uses TRBV18 and TRBJ2-3; D is perhaps TRBD2 (6 bases). The CDR3 has 14 amino acids. CDR1 is KGHSH, CDR2 LQKENI, per germline. Trimming removed 4 bases at V and 0 bases at J, with 8 bases between. This CDR3 is CASSLGTSTDTQYF. The CDR3, as DNA: TGTGCCAGCTCACTAGGGACTAGCACAGATACGCAGTATTTT. Complete variable domain (other parts from reference TRBV18 and TRBJ2-3): NAGVMQNPRHLVRRRGQEARLRCSPMKGHSHVYWYRQLPEEGLKFMVYLQKENIIDESGMPKERFSAEFPKEGPSILRIQQVVRGDSAAYFCASSLGTSTDTQYFGPGTRLTVL.

The V and J genes are TRBV13 and TRBJ2-3; D remains unclear. CDR1 is PRHDT and CDR2 is FYEKMQ in the germline V gene (reference sequence). V shed 7 bases and J shed 1 base, with 15 bases lying between them. CDR3 length: 15 amino acids. The CDR3 DNA reads as TGTGCCAGCACCCTTCAGGTAGCAGGCACAGATACGCAGTATTTT. Its protein is CASTLQVAGTDTQYF.

The V call is TRBV6-5, the J call TRBJ1-5; D unresolved. V was cut by 2 bases and J by 2 bases, with 4 bases left in between. Germline V gene lookup returns CDR1 MNHEY and CDR2 SVGAGI. The CDR3 is 13 residues long. CDR3 sequence: CASSYEGNQPQHF. The CDR3 DNA is TGTGCCAGCAGTTACGAAGGCAATCAGCCCCAGCATTTT.

This rearrangement joins TRBV18 to TRBJ2-7; 7 nucleotides agree with TRBD1. Per germline, CDR1 KGHSH and CDR2 LQKENI. Trimming took 1 base from V and 2 from J; bases not matched to a gene: 8. The CDR3 sequence is 16 residues long. DNA of the CDR3: TGTGCCAGCTCACCACATGACAGGGAAAGCCCCTACGAGCAGTACTTC. It yields the protein CASSPHDRESPYEQYF.

The gene calls are TRBV5-1 and TRBJ2-3; D perhaps matches TRBD1 (5 bases). This CDR3 has 13 amino acids. Germline values: CDR1 SGHRS, CDR2 YFSETQ. V was trimmed by 2 bases and J by 9 bases, leaving 13 bases between them. CDR3 amino acids: CASSFFRPGTQYF. In DNA form, the CDR3 reads TGCGCCAGCAGCTTTTTTCGGCCAGGGACGCAGTATTTT.

This clone has only a few counts. V gene TRBV12-5 combines with J gene TRBJ1-1, with D unresolved. Germline loops: CDR1 LGHNT, CDR2 FRNRAP. V dropped 0 bases and J dropped 1 base, with 9 bases sitting between them. The CDR3 length is 15 residues. CDR3 in DNA: TGTGCTAGTGGTTTGGTCGGCGCTTGGAACACTGAAGCTTTCTTT. Protein: CASGLVGAWNTEAFF.

The chain is built from TRBV10-3 and TRBJ2-5; 7 bases align to TRBD1. The CDR3 spans 13 residues. Germline-derived CDR1 and CDR2 are ENHRY and SYGVKD. J gave up 3 bases and V 5 bases, and 3 bases lay outside the gene matches. CDR3 sequence: CAISSGTEETQYF. The CDR3 coding sequence is TGTGCCATCAGTTCCGGGACAGAAGAGACCCAGTACTTC.

The chain recombines TRBV4-3 with TRBJ2-7, with 11 bases matching TRBD2. The CDR3 length is 15 residues. With V trimmed by 4 bases and J by 2 bases, 4 bases remained unmatched. Germline V gene sequence: CDR1 LGHNA, CDR2 YSLEER. The DNA for the CDR3 is TGCGCCAGCAGCCCTGGGACTAGCGGAACCTACGAGCAGTACTTC. Protein product: CASSPGTSGTYEQYF.

The V and J genes are TRBV28 and TRBJ2-7; 9 bases map to TRBD1. This CDR3 is built from 15 residues. J was trimmed by 2 bases and V by 6 bases; bases with no gene match: 8. In germline, CDR1 is MDHEN, CDR2 SYDVKM. Here the CDR3 DNA reads TGTGCCAGCAGCTATGGGGACAGGGAGGCCTACGAGCAGTACTTC. This codes for CASSYGDREAYEQYF.

CDR3 protein: CASSGPRRQFF. The CDR3 DNA reads TGCGCCAGCAGCGGGCCGCGTAGGCAGTTCTTC. The genes are TRBV5-1 and TRBJ2-1; no clear D. Trimming removed 4 bases from V and 12 bases from J, with 11 bases in between. The CDR3 extends over 11 amino acids. Germline V gene sequence: CDR1 SGHRS, CDR2 YFSETQ.

This clone has more than one count but fewer than ten. The genes are TRBV6-5 and TRBJ1-5, with no clear D. Trimming pared 8 bases from V and 2 bases from J, leaving 13 bases between. Per the germline V gene, CDR1 is MNHEY and CDR2 is SVGAGI. The CDR3 totals 14 residues. This chain's CDR3 is CASGPQWGNQPQHF. Written as DNA, the CDR3 is TGTGCCAGCGGACCCCAATGGGGCAATCAGCCCCAGCATTTT.

This clone has a single count. The genes are TRBV7-9 and TRBJ2-1; TRBD2 might be the D (6 bases). The CDR3 is 15 residues long. V was cut by 1 base and J by 7 bases, with 14 bases left in between. CDR1 is SEHNR, CDR2 FQNEAQ, per germline (reference sequence). CDR3 in DNA: TGTGCCAGCAGCTTAGGGGTTAGCGCGGGGAATGAGCAGTTCTTC. Its translation: CASSLGVSAGNEQFF.

The CDR3 protein is CASSPVSQETQYF. The CDR3 DNA reads TGTGCCAGCAGCCCGGTGTCCCAAGAGACCCAGTACTTC. The gene calls are TRBV7-9 and TRBJ2-5; D unresolved. The germline gives CDR1 SEHNR, CDR2 FQNEAQ (reference sequence). CDR3 length equals 13 residues. Trimming removed 5 bases at V and 1 base at J, with 8 bases between.

This sequence joins TRBV19 and TRBJ1-1, with D possibly matching TRBD1 (6 bases). The CDR3 totals 14 residues. Trimming took off 4 bases at V and 11 bases at J, with 20 bases between the two ends. The germline V gene encodes CDR1 LNHDA and CDR2 SQIVND (reference sequence). The CDR3 reads CASSTTPRRGPAFF. CDR3 coding DNA: TGTGCCAGTAGTACAACACCGCGCAGGGGCCCGGCTTTCTTT.

This sequence joins TRBV5-8 and TRBJ2-7; 9 bases match TRBD2. Germline V gene lookup returns CDR1 SGHTS and CDR2 YDEGEE. V shed 1 base and J 5 bases; nucleotides not matched to a gene: 4. CDR3 length equals 14 residues. CDR3 residues: CASSLPREGNEQYF. DNA for the CDR3: TGTGCCAGCAGCTTGCCGCGGGAGGGTAACGAGCAGTACTTC.

The chain recombines TRBV7-9 with TRBJ2-1; 10 bases align to TRBD2. The CDR3 sequence is 15 residues long. Germline V gene lookup returns CDR1 SEHNR and CDR2 FQNEAQ (reference sequence). The V segment lost 5 bases and the J segment 6 bases; nucleotides outside the gene matches: 7. As DNA, the CDR3 is TGTGCCAGCAGCCCCACTAGCGGGATTTTCAATGAGCAGTTCTTC. Its protein is CASSPTSGIFNEQFF.

The chain has TRBV10-2 and TRBJ2-2; 9 nucleotides line up with TRBD1. Germline V lookup: CDR1 WSHSY, CDR2 SAAADI. Trimming took 10 bases from V and 7 from J; bases not matched to a gene: 7. The CDR3 consists of 13 residues. The CDR3 DNA is TGCGCCATCCCGGGACAGGGAATCGGGGAGCTGTTTTTT. It is translated as CAIPGQGIGELFF.

In this sample, this clone turned up once. The gene calls are TRBV2 and TRBJ2-3, with 7 bases matching TRBD2. The CDR3 is 16 residues long. Germline assignment: CDR1 SNHLY and CDR2 FYNNEI. V dropped 2 bases and J dropped 4; count of bases not matched to a gene: 9. The CDR3 nucleotides are TGTGCCAGCAGTGAATTCGGTCGCGGGAGATCAGATACGCAGTATTTT. Its translation is CASSEFGRGRSDTQYF.

This clone was observed a handful of times. Here the CDR3 reads CASSFGTGGNEQYF. In nucleotides, the CDR3 is TGTGCCAGCAGTTTTGGGACAGGGGGGAACGAGCAGTACTTC. The chain employs TRBV28 and TRBJ2-5; 11 bases agree with TRBD1. The J call is uncertain, as TRBJ2-7 better fits the DNA end. The germline CDR1 and CDR2 sequences are MDHEN and SYDVKM. The CDR3 runs 14 residues.